This TCR beta chain was identified during a study of T cells expressing NK-cell markers. Study outcomes and limitations: The study left the HCMV specificity of expanded NKG2C+ T cell clones unresolved.

TCRdb re-analyzed the 5' RACE reads; it lists each CDR3 protein once, without DNA. This sample's table reports 200,000 to 300,000 distinct CDR3 sequences. Concerning this clonotype: The antigen remains unidentified.

The CDR3 runs to 17 residues. CDR1 is MNHNS and CDR2 is SASEGT in the germline V gene. The sequenced material came from blood T cells: a sorted CD56 or NKG2C T cell subset, CD4+ or CD8+ T cells, or bulk PBMC T cells (not recorded which). The source is a man younger than 35 in good health. The chain is built from TRBV6-1 and TRBJ2-1; TCRdb picks TRBD2, but there is no DNA to check that call. CDR3 region: CASRASPTSGKYNEQFF.